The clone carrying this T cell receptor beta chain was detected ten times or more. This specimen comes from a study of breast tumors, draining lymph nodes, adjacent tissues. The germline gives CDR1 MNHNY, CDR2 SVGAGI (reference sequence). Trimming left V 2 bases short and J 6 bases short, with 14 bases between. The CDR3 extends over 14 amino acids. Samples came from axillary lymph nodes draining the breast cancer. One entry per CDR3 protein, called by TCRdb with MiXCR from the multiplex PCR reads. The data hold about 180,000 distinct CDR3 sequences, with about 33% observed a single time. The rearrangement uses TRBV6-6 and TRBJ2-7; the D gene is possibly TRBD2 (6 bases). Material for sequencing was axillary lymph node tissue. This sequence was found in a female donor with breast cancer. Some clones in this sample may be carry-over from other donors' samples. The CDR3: CASSYPGEYSEQYF. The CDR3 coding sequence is TGTGCCAGCAGTTACCCGGGGGAGTATTCCGAGCAGTACTTC.